This T cell receptor (beta chain) was found in a study of T-cell reconstitution after alpha-beta-depleted transplantation in children. Germline CDR1 reads DFQATT; CDR2 reads SNEGSKA (reference sequence). This CDR3 contains 14 residues. V lost 1 base, J lost 9 bases, and 17 bases lay in between. Unique molecular identifiers featured in how the TCRbeta library was prepared. MiXCR was run by TCRdb on the PCR reads, yielding one entry per CDR3 protein. The repertoire holds almost 20,000 distinct CDR3 sequences, with roughly 13% as singletons. This clonotype was counted many times. The source material was PBMCs, mostly from graft donor cells, sampled 60 days after TCRalphabeta/CD19-depleted stem cell transplant. J is TRBJ2-3 and V is TRBV20-1, with D perhaps being TRBD1 or TRBD2 (5 bases each). The receptor comes from a female patient aged 2 to 10 who had a stem cell transplant for congenital amegakaryocytic thrombocytopenia, so the T cells may come from the graft donor. CDR3 sequence reads: CSARGGTGEGTQYF. The CDR3 DNA is TGCAGTGCTAGAGGTGGGACCGGTGAGGGGACGCAGTATTTT.